This TCR beta chain was captured in a study of chemoradiotherapy in HPV16-positive cancers. Libraries were prepared by immunoSEQ multiplex PCR; TCRdb keeps only in-frame clonotypes and omits some of them. The sample carries about 7,600 clones, just under 85% recorded once. This CDR3 spans 16 amino acids. Per the germline V gene, CDR1 is SGDLS and CDR2 is YYNGEE. Trimming took off 3 bases at V and 6 bases at J, with 20 bases between the two ends. The TCR sequence derives from a human donor with HPV-associated anogenital cancer. The chain uses TRBV9 and TRBJ2-3; perhaps D is TRBD1 or TRBD2 (6 bases each). Sequencing was performed on blood, taken from a patient who underwent chemoradiotherapy. This chain's CDR3 is CASSAGGAVNIDTQYF. CDR3 bases: TGTGCCAGCAGCGCCGGGGGCGCCGTCAACATTGATACGCAGTATTTT.